The 17 T cell receptor beta chains below all came from one sample that was sequenced in a study of early T cells in non-severe SARS-CoV-2 infection. TCRdb called the 5' RACE reads again in MiXCR, with one record for every CDR3 protein. The sample lists about 55,000 distinct CDR3 sequences, under 7.5% occurring once. The sequencing here drew on whole blood, taken at baseline. The receptors here all came from an adult who was a healthcare worker with PCR-confirmed SARS-CoV-2 infection or an uninfected control (not recorded which).

This clonotype is medium-sized in the sample. The V call is TRBV29-1, the J call TRBJ1-3; no firm D call. Trimming took 6 bases from V and 0 from J, leaving 15 bases between them. The CDR3 spans 15 residues. Germline V gene sequence: CDR1 SQVTM, CDR2 ANQGSEA. CDR3 nucleotides: TGCAGCGTGTTGCTGGGTACCAACTCTGGAAACACCATATATTTT. It specifies CSVLLGTNSGNTIYF.

The table lists this clonotype with many counts. The chain joins TRBV20-1 to TRBJ2-5, with D hard to call. Germline V gene data show CDR1 as DFQATT and CDR2 as SNEGSKA (reference sequence). Trimming left V 0 bases short and J 3 bases short, with 11 bases between. CDR3 size: 14 residues. CDR3 amino acids: CSARDVEWKETQYF. CDR3 nucleotide sequence: TGCAGTGCTAGAGATGTGGAGTGGAAAGAGACCCAGTACTTC.

The chain is built from TRBV5-6 and TRBJ1-5, with 7 bases matching TRBD1. After removal of 3 bases from V and 5 bases from J, the junction contained 5 bases not matched to a gene. Germline V gives CDR1 SGHDT, CDR2 YYEEEE. The CDR3 has 14 residues. The CDR3 DNA reads as TGTGCCAGCAGCTCCGGGACAGAATATCAGCCCCAGCATTTT. Its translation is CASSSGTEYQPQHF.

The gene calls are TRBV11-2 and TRBJ2-5; a weak D match, TRBD2 (6 bases). V was cut by 7 bases and J by 4 bases, with 19 bases left in between. Looked up from germline, CDR1 is SGHAT and CDR2 is FQNNGV. The length of the CDR3 is 15 residues. The DNA for the CDR3 is TGTGCCAGCACCGCAAGCGGGTCAATGGTAGAGACCCAGTACTTC. It yields the protein CASTASGSMVETQYF.

This clonotype showed up just a few times. This chain connects TRBV7-9 to TRBJ1-1; D remains ambiguous. The CDR3 length is 17 residues. Germline V gene data show CDR1 as SEHNR and CDR2 as FQNEAQ (reference sequence). The V end was cut by 4 bases, the J end by 0 bases, with 18 bases between. In DNA form, the CDR3 reads TGTGCCAGCAGCTCTCCCTGGACCCTGGGAATGAACACTGAAGCTTTCTTT. This encodes CASSSPWTLGMNTEAFF.

This sequence joins TRBV6-5 and TRBJ2-3, with a possible D match to TRBD2 (5 bases). V was cut by 5 bases and J by 5 bases, with 17 bases left in between. The CDR3 sequence is 15 residues long. Germline V lookup: CDR1 MNHEY, CDR2 SVGAGI. In DNA, the CDR3 is TGTGCCAGCAGTCCACATGGCTCCCGGGGAGATACGCAGTATTTT. This encodes CASSPHGSRGDTQYF.

This clonotype was recorded many times. This chain uses TRBV6-5 with TRBJ2-2; 10 bases fit TRBD2. Germline V lookup: CDR1 MNHEY, CDR2 SVGAGI. The CDR3 is made up of 16 amino acids. J lost 3 bases, V lost 2 bases, and 3 bases had no gene match. This CDR3 reads CASSYRLAGDTGELFF. In DNA, the CDR3 is TGTGCCAGCAGTTACCGCCTAGCGGGGGACACCGGGGAGCTGTTTTTT.

This chain uses TRBV5-1 with TRBJ2-5, with 9 bases fitting TRBD1. The CDR3 has 17 amino acids. Unmatched junction bases numbered 12, after V lost 1 base and J lost 5 bases. CDR1 is SGHRS, CDR2 YFSETQ, per germline. The CDR3 DNA is TGCGCCAGCAGCTTGCCTAAGACAGGGGGGATGGCGGAGACCCAGTACTTC. Protein product: CASSLPKTGGMAETQYF.

This clonotype was seen at least ten times. Here the CDR3 DNA reads TGTGCCAGCAGTTCCCCGGCGTACGAGCAGTACTTC. Translating gives CASSSPAYEQYF. The chain joins TRBV28 to TRBJ2-7; D remains unclear. The germline CDR1 and CDR2 sequences are MDHEN and SYDVKM. The CDR3 totals 12 residues. With 4 bases removed from V and 4 bases from J, the gap between germline ends came to 8 bases.

This clonotype was counted at least ten times. The chain carries TRBV12-3 or TRBV12-4 and TRBJ1-1; maybe TRBD1 (5 bases). Trimming pared 7 bases from V and 3 bases from J, leaving 9 bases between. The CDR3 loop spans 12 amino acids. Here the CDR3 reads CASKRGYTEAFF. CDR3 nucleotides: TGTGCCAGCAAACGGGGGTACACTGAAGCTTTCTTT.

This clonotype has a handful of counts. CDR3 DNA sequence: TGTGCCAGCAGTTACCGCGGGGGCGGAGAGACCCAGTACTTC. It translates to CASSYRGGGETQYF. The chain couples TRBV6-6 to TRBJ2-5; weak D call: TRBD2 (7 bases). In germline, CDR1 is MNHNY, CDR2 SVGAGI (reference sequence). The length of the CDR3 is 14 residues. V gave up 2 bases and J gave up 4 bases, with 11 bases separating them.

At least ten counts were recorded for this clonotype. CDR3 amino acids: CSGTGTVSTDTQYF. The DNA of the CDR3 is TGCAGCGGGACCGGGACAGTGAGCACAGATACGCAGTATTTT. The J gene is TRBJ2-3, the V gene TRBV29-1; 7 bases are shared with TRBD1. The germline gives CDR1 SQVTM, CDR2 ANQGSEA. The CDR3 has 14 residues. With V trimmed by 7 bases and J by 0 bases, 7 bases remained unmatched.

This clonotype was observed a few times. This chain uses TRBV28 with TRBJ2-7; TRBD2 matches 7 bases. Losses at the gene ends were 3 bases for V and 5 bases for J; bases not matched to a gene: 1. Looked up from germline, CDR1 is MDHEN and CDR2 is SYDVKM. The CDR3 extends over 12 amino acids. CDR3: CASSFGRHEQYF. The CDR3 DNA follows: TGTGCCAGCAGTTTCGGGAGGCACGAGCAGTACTTC.

This clonotype was seen a handful of times. This chain joins TRBV21-1 and TRBJ2-5; the table calls TRBD1, which could not be checked here. TRBV21-1 is noted as a pseudogene. The CDR3 spans 14 residues. Here the CDR3 DNA reads TGTGCCAGCAGCAACCCCCCATTTCAAGAGACCCAGTACTTC. Translating it yields CASSNPPFQETQYF.

There are many counts of this clonotype. CDR3 sequence reads: CASSLGPDQPQHF. CDR3 nucleotide sequence: TGTGCCAGCAGCTTAGGACCCGATCAGCCCCAGCATTTT. V usage is TRBV7-9 and J usage is TRBJ1-5; D gene ambiguous. This CDR3 contains 13 residues. Trimming pared 1 base from V and 5 bases from J, leaving 6 bases between. Germline V gene sequence: CDR1 SEHNR, CDR2 FQNEAQ (reference sequence).

The rearrangement uses TRBV7-2 and TRBJ2-2; D is uncertain. Germline loops: CDR1 SGHTA, CDR2 FQGNSA. The CDR3 loop spans 16 amino acids. With 5 bases removed from V and 0 bases from J, the gap between germline ends came to 13 bases. CDR3 in amino acids: CASSTGPRTNTGELFF. CDR3 bases: TGTGCCAGCAGCACCGGGCCCAGAACGAACACCGGGGAGCTGTTTTTT.

This clonotype was seen only a few times. The rearrangement links TRBV14 to TRBJ2-7; a possible D gene is TRBD1 (6 bases). CDR1 and CDR2 (germline): SGHDN, FVKESK. Trimming took off 4 bases at V and 3 bases at J, with 16 bases between the two ends. There are 15 residues in the CDR3. CDR3 coding DNA: TGTGCCAGCAGCCTAGGATACAGGGATGACTACGAGCAGTACTTC. Its protein is CASSLGYRDDYEQYF.